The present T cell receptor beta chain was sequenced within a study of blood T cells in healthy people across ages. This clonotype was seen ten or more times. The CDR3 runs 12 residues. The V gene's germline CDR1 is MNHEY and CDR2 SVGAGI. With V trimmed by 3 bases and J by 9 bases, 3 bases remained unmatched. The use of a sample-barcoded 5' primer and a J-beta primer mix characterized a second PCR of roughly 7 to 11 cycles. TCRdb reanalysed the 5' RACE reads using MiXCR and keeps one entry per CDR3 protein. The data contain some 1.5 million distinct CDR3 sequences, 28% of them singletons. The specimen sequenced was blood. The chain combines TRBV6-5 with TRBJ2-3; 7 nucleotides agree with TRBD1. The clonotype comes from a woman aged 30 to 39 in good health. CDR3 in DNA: TGTGCCAGCAGTTATACAGGGGACACGCAGTATTTT. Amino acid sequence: CASSYTGDTQYF.